The entry below describes one TCR beta chain. Antigen specificity is unknown. Researchers used genomic DNA as the template to profile TCR beta VDJ and CDR3. TCRdb ran MiXCR on the reads and lists one entry per CDR3 protein. The table lists some 200,000 distinct CDR3 sequences, about half of them singletons, with 20% in the top ten. The data were taken from a study of CD8+CD57+ T cells in acquired aplastic anemia. For the study at large: Sorted CD4+ and CD8+ cells gave an average of about 3 ug of DNA. Study-wide points: There were around 28 CD8+ CDR3 sequences that occurred in both patients and controls. Researchers reported that CD8+ Simpson's diversity was not significantly different in patients versus controls.

CD8+CD57+ cell expansion, shown by flow cytometry, had occurred in the patients selected for sequencing. Patients were therapy-naive when their blood was sampled. CDR3 size: 13 residues. The germline V gene encodes CDR1 SSHAT and CDR2 FNYEAQ (reference sequence). V lost 6 bases and J lost 6; bases outside the gene matches: 4. This receptor was identified in a human donor with aplastic anemia. The sample consisted of sorted CD4+, CD8+, or CD8+CD57+ T cells (not recorded which) from PBMCs. The chain is built from TRBV7-7 and TRBJ2-2, with 7 bases identical to TRBD1. CDR3 nucleotides: TGTGCCAGCAGGGGCCAGGGGGCCGGGGAGCTGTTTTTT. It codes for CASRGQGAGELFF.